Given below is one TCR beta chain in context. A much larger clone is a single base away; this may be a read error. The time point was: newly diagnosed GD, antithyroid drugs for less than 3 months. RNA extracted from PBMCs served as the sequencing template. Combining iRepertoire HTBI primers with Arm-PCR of CDR3 regions, the authors built TCR beta libraries. TCRdb re-analysed the multiplex PCR reads in MiXCR, keeping a single row per CDR3 protein. The sample lists about 400,000 distinct CDR3 sequences, about 17% occurring once. The sample belongs to a study of regulatory T cells in long-lasting Graves disease. The CDR3 has 13 residues. CDR1 is SNHLY, CDR2 FYNNEI, per germline. Trimming shortened V by 1 base and J by 5 bases, and 8 bases separated the two germline ends. These same records also appear under a second study, on T cells in Graves' hyperthyroidism and ophthalmopathy.

Source: peripheral blood mononuclear cells (PBMCs), taken at new diagnosis, from a patient treated with antithyroid drugs. This clonotype was obtained from a woman between 18 and 30 years old with Graves disease. V usage is TRBV2 and J usage is TRBJ2-5; D is unclear. CDR3 coding DNA: TGTGCCAGCAGTGAAGGCAGGATCGAGACCCAGTACTTC. It codes for CASSEGRIETQYF.